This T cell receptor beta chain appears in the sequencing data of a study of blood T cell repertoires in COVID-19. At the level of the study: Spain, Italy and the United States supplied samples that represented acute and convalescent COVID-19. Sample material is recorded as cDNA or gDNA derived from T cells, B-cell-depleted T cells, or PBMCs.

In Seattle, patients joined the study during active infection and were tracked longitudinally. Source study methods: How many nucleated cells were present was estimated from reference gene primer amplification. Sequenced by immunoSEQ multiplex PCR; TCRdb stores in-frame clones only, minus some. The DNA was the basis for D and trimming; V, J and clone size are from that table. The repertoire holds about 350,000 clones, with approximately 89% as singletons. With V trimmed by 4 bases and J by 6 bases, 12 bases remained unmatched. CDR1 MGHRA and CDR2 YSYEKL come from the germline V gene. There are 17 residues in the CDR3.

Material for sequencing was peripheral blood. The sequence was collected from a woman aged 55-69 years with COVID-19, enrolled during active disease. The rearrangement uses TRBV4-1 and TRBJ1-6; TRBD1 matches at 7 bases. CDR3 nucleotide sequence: TGCGCCAGCAGCCCCCAGAACAGGGGTGACCTTAATTCACCCCTCCACTTT. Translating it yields CASSPQNRGDLNSPLHF.